This T cell receptor beta chain comes out of a study of CD8 T cells in Susac syndrome. TCR beta was sequenced from blood CD8+ and CD4+ T cells. With 3 bases clipped from V and 0 bases from J, the junction kept 4 bases outside the gene matches. The CDR3 runs 15 residues. Looked up from germline, CDR1 is SGDLS and CDR2 is YYNGEE. Random hexamers primed reverse transcription of about 0.5 to 1 ug RNA. A single record per CDR3 protein comes from TCRdb applying MiXCR to the immunoSEQ multiplex PCR reads. The sample has about 200,000 distinct CDR3 sequences, 95% seen once. Sequenced: CD4+ T cells from PBMCs. The sequence derives from a human donor in good health. The J gene is TRBJ2-3, the V gene TRBV9; 7 bases agree with TRBD2. Here the CDR3 reads CASSAGGSSTDTQYF. The CDR3 nucleotides read TGTGCCAGCAGCGCCGGGGGGAGTAGCACAGATACGCAGTATTTT.